A single sample gave rise to the 27 T cell receptor beta chains below, sequenced in a study of cytomegalovirus exposure and HLA in healthy donors. Researchers ran the PCR with 60 Vbeta and 13 Jbeta primers. This table comes from immunoSEQ multiplex PCR, and its TCRdb copy is limited to in-frame clones, with some not included. The repertoire holds 90,000 to 120,000 clones, with about 84% as singletons. Sequencing was carried out using PBMCs. Receptors originate from a young man in good health and CMV-seronegative.

This chain links TRBV27 with TRBJ2-5; TRBD2 matches at 8 bases. The CDR3 is 14 amino acids. From germline, CDR1 is MNHEY and CDR2 SMNVEV (reference sequence). V shed 5 bases and J 2 bases; nucleotides not matched to a gene: 4. CDR3 bases: TGTGCCAGCAGTCCGCGGGGGGCTCAAGAGACCCAGTACTTC. Encoded protein: CASSPRGAQETQYF.

The chain combines TRBV6-5 with TRBJ2-7, with TRBD1 matching 8 bases. The J segment lost 5 bases and the V segment lost 2 bases, leaving 5 bases of the junction unmatched. The CDR3 extends over 14 amino acids. Germline values: CDR1 MNHEY, CDR2 SVGAGI. CDR3 DNA: TGTGCCAGCAGTTACAGGGACAGGTACCACGAGCAGTACTTC. Protein: CASSYRDRYHEQYF.

The chain is built from TRBV5-1 and TRBJ2-5; 7 positions agree with TRBD2. The V gene end was trimmed by 0 bases and the J gene end by 0 bases; junction bases not matched to a gene: 2. The CDR3 extends over 15 amino acids. Germline assignment: CDR1 SGHRS and CDR2 YFSETQ. The CDR3 coding sequence is TGCGCCAGCAGCTTGGGAGCGGGGAACCAAGAGACCCAGTACTTC. Protein: CASSLGAGNQETQYF.

This chain joins TRBV25-1 and TRBJ2-2; D is ambiguous. The V gene lost 6 bases and the J gene lost 1 base, with 9 bases spanning the gap. This CDR3 has 14 amino acids. The germline gives CDR1 MGHDK, CDR2 SYGVNS. The DNA for the CDR3 is TGTGCCAGCAGAGCCCAGGTGAACACCGGGGAGCTGTTTTTT. Translation gives CASRAQVNTGELFF.

The chain uses TRBV28 and TRBJ2-2; D may be TRBD1 (6 bases). This CDR3 has 15 amino acids. Germline CDR1 and CDR2: MDHEN and SYDVKM. V was pared by 6 bases and J by 5 bases, with 16 bases between. The CDR3 DNA follows: TGTGCCAGCAGCGCAGGACAGATACGAACCGGGGAGCTGTTTTTT. Translating it yields CASSAGQIRTGELFF.

This chain uses TRBV27 with TRBJ2-3; 14 nucleotides match TRBD2. The CDR3 loop spans 15 amino acids. Germline V lookup: CDR1 MNHEY, CDR2 SMNVEV (reference sequence). V lost 5 bases and J lost 6; bases outside the gene matches: 4. CDR3 nucleotides: TGTGCCAGCAGTCGACTAGCGGGGGGGATTGATACGCAGTATTTT. Translated, it gives CASSRLAGGIDTQYF.

The gene calls are TRBV11-2 and TRBJ2-2; 13 bases match TRBD2. This CDR3 comprises 19 residues. The germline V gene encodes CDR1 SGHAT and CDR2 FQNNGV. Trimming cost V 4 bases and J 0 bases; bases outside gene matches: 8. The CDR3 loop reads CASSSQLAGGPSNTGELFF. CDR3 DNA: TGTGCCAGCAGCTCCCAACTAGCGGGAGGGCCGTCGAACACCGGGGAGCTGTTTTTT.

This clone appeared a single time. This chain joins TRBV27 and TRBJ2-7; 8 bases are shared with TRBD1. The CDR3 totals 14 residues. Germline CDR1 reads MNHEY; CDR2 reads SMNVEV (reference sequence). Trimming took 3 bases from V and 3 from J; bases not matched to a gene: 4. In nucleotides, the CDR3 is TGTGCCAGCAGTTTCTACGGACAGGGCTACGAGCAGTACTTC. This gives the protein CASSFYGQGYEQYF.

The chain combines TRBV7-8 with TRBJ2-1, with 14 bases matching TRBD2. With 1 base clipped from V and 2 bases from J, the junction kept 7 bases outside the gene matches. The CDR3 contains 19 residues. Germline V gene lookup returns CDR1 SGHVS and CDR2 FQNEAQ. The CDR3 sequence is CASSLDGTSGSRAYNEQFF. For the CDR3, the DNA is TGTGCCAGCAGCTTAGACGGGACTAGCGGGAGCCGGGCCTACAATGAGCAGTTCTTC.

V usage is TRBV27 and J usage is TRBJ2-1, with D perhaps matching TRBD2 (6 bases). This CDR3 region has 12 residues. The V gene's germline CDR1 is MNHEY and CDR2 SMNVEV (reference sequence). Trimming shortened V by 3 bases and J by 6 bases, and 6 bases separated the two germline ends. The CDR3 DNA sequence: TGTGCCAGCAGTTTGCGGGGCAATGAGCAGTTCTTC. Translation gives CASSLRGNEQFF.

The V gene is TRBV30, the J gene TRBJ1-1; TRBD1 is a possible D gene (5 bases). CDR3 length: 15 residues. The V end lost 0 bases, the J end lost 1 base, and 12 bases lay between the germline ends. Germline V lookup: CDR1 GTSNPN, CDR2 SVGIG (reference sequence). The CDR3 reads CAWSVLNRPNTEAFF. CDR3 nucleotide sequence: TGTGCCTGGAGTGTACTCAACAGGCCGAACACTGAAGCTTTCTTT.

The chain joins TRBV5-6 to TRBJ1-1; D not certain. Looked up from germline, CDR1 is SGHDT and CDR2 is YYEEEE. Trimming removed 0 bases at V and 4 bases at J, with 10 bases between. The CDR3 contains 14 residues. CDR3 in amino acids: CASSLDGRGTEAFF. The CDR3 nucleotides read TGTGCCAGCAGCTTGGACGGACGGGGCACTGAAGCTTTCTTT.

CDR3 region: CASSSIRDRAVAFF. CDR3 DNA sequence: TGTGCCAGCTCATCGATCCGGGACAGGGCGGTAGCTTTCTTT. This rearrangement joins TRBV18 to TRBJ1-1, with TRBD1 matching over 9 bases. CDR1 and CDR2 (germline): KGHSH, LQKENI. This CDR3 is 14 amino acids long. V was pared by 5 bases and J by 10 bases, with 11 bases of the junction left unmatched.

This chain connects TRBV5-8 to TRBJ1-2, with 7 bases lining up with TRBD1. Germline loops: CDR1 SGHTS, CDR2 YDEGEE. V lost 4 bases to trimming and J lost 12 bases; unmatched junction nucleotides: 18. The CDR3 contains 15 residues. The CDR3 DNA sequence: TGTGCCAGCAGCCGCAACCCGGGGGACAGCGTCCTTCACACCTTC. The encoded protein is CASSRNPGDSVLHTF.

This clone has a single count. DNA of the CDR3: TGTGCCATCAAGTCTCTAGAACAGGGGGATGCCGAGCAGTACTTC. As protein: CAIKSLEQGDAEQYF. The rearrangement joins TRBV10-3 to TRBJ2-7; the match to TRBD1 covers 8 bases. The V gene end was trimmed by 7 bases and the J gene end by 6 bases; junction bases not matched to a gene: 14. This CDR3 spans 15 amino acids. From germline, CDR1 is ENHRY and CDR2 SYGVKD.

The chain is built from TRBV6-4 and TRBJ2-7; 9 bases fit TRBD1. The CDR3 is 13 residues long. Germline assignment: CDR1 MRHNA and CDR2 SNTAGT. The ends lost 11 bases at V and 3 bases at J; junction bases unmatched: 8. Here the CDR3 reads CAQASGQGYEQYF. CDR3 DNA sequence: TGTGCCCAAGCATCGGGACAGGGCTACGAGCAGTACTTC.

J is TRBJ2-3 and V is TRBV10-2; 10 bases agree with TRBD2. The CDR3 is 14 residues long. V shed 7 bases and J 3 bases; nucleotides not matched to a gene: 4. CDR1 WSHSY and CDR2 SAAADI come from the germline V gene. The DNA for the CDR3 is TGCGCCAGCAAAGGGACTAGCGTTACAGATACGCAGTATTTT. Protein: CASKGTSVTDTQYF.

As DNA, the CDR3 is TGTGCCAGCAGCCGTGTGGGAGCCTACGAGCAGTACTTC. Amino acids: CASSRVGAYEQYF. The chain joins TRBV6-5 to TRBJ2-7; D possibly corresponds to TRBD2 (5 bases). This CDR3 has 13 amino acids. Germline V CDR1 and CDR2: MNHEY, SVGAGI. The ends were cut back, 6 bases at V and 2 bases at J, with 11 bases in the middle.

The genes are TRBV20-1 and TRBJ1-1; no definite D call. Germline V gives CDR1 DFQATT, CDR2 SNEGSKA (reference sequence). V lost 3 bases to trimming and J lost 4 bases, with 6 bases between them. The CDR3 length is 11 residues. The CDR3: CSASESTEAFF. CDR3 bases: TGCAGTGCTAGTGAGAGCACTGAAGCTTTCTTT.

The J gene is TRBJ2-7, the V gene TRBV28, with D maybe TRBD2 (5 bases). The CDR3 consists of 13 residues. Trimming removed 8 bases from V and 5 bases from J, with 16 bases in between. Looked up from germline, CDR1 is MDHEN and CDR2 is SYDVKM. The CDR3 is CASRRLASDEQYF. CDR3 nucleotide sequence: TGTGCCAGCCGTCGCCTAGCATCCGACGAGCAGTACTTC.

This clone occurred once. The V and J genes are TRBV5-1 and TRBJ1-1; 7 nucleotides align to TRBD1. Germline V gene lookup returns CDR1 SGHRS and CDR2 YFSETQ. The length of the CDR3 is 16 residues. V trimming: 3 bases; J trimming: 7 bases; junction bases outside the gene matches: 15. CDR3: CASSSTRGQPESEAFF. The CDR3 DNA reads as TGCGCCAGCAGCTCCACCCGGGGACAGCCTGAAAGTGAAGCTTTCTTT. The whole variable domain, filled in from reference TRBV5-1 and TRBJ1-1, reads KAGVTQTPRYLIKTRGQQVTLSCSPISGHRSVSWYQQTPGQGLQFLFEYFSETQRNKGNFPGRFSGRQFSNSRSEMNVSTLELGDSALYLCASSSTRGQPESEAFFGQGTRLTVV.

The chain employs TRBV7-9 and TRBJ2-7, with D possibly matching TRBD2 (6 bases). Germline assignment: CDR1 SEHNR and CDR2 FQNEAQ (reference sequence). This CDR3 region has 13 residues. V gave up 4 bases and J gave up 3 bases, with 10 bases separating them. CDR3 region: CASSSSVIYEQYF. In DNA, the CDR3 is TGTGCCAGCAGCTCTAGCGTCATCTACGAGCAGTACTTC.

Notes on this clone: This sample includes further DNA sequences coding for the same CDR3. V and J are TRBV20-1 and TRBJ1-2, with D uncertain. V was shortened by 5 bases and J by 6 bases, with 4 bases between the two germline ends. CDR1 DFQATT and CDR2 SNEGSKA come from the germline V gene (reference sequence). The CDR3 consists of 9 residues. The CDR3 loop is CSASDGYTF. CDR3 sequence (DNA): TGCAGTGCTTCGGATGGCTACACCTTC.

V gene TRBV6-4 combines with J gene TRBJ2-1; tentatively, D is TRBD2 (6 bases). This CDR3 contains 13 residues. V was shortened by 6 bases and J by 7 bases, with 13 bases between the two germline ends. Germline CDR1 and CDR2: MRHNA and SNTAGT. The CDR3 is CASSPGGGNEQFF. In nucleotides, the CDR3 is TGTGCCAGCAGCCCTGGTGGAGGGAATGAGCAGTTCTTC.

V gene TRBV30 combines with J gene TRBJ1-5; no definite D call. V lost 2 bases and J lost 3, with 17 bases in between. CDR3 size: 16 residues. The germline CDR1 and CDR2 sequences are GTSNPN and SVGIG (reference sequence). The CDR3 DNA follows: TGTGCCTGGAGTTCAGGTAGATTTACCCACAATCAGCCCCAGCATTTT. This codes for CAWSSGRFTHNQPQHF.

This sequence joins TRBV7-2 and TRBJ2-5; a possible D gene is TRBD2 (7 bases). The V gene lost 2 bases and the J gene lost 0 bases, with 13 bases spanning the gap. The CDR3 length is 16 residues. CDR1 and CDR2 from the germline V gene are SGHTA and FQGNSA. CDR3 protein: CASSLLGGANQETQYF. In DNA, the CDR3 is TGTGCCAGCAGCTTACTAGGGGGGGCCAACCAAGAGACCCAGTACTTC.

The V call is TRBV9, the J call TRBJ2-2; 14 bases align to TRBD2. The CDR3 spans 17 residues. V lost 3 bases and J lost 6; bases outside the gene matches: 7. The V gene's germline CDR1 is SGDLS and CDR2 YYNGEE. DNA for the CDR3: TGTGCCAGCAGCGGAAAGACTAGCGGGAGGGCCCCCGGGGAGCTGTTTTTT. Translation gives CASSGKTSGRAPGELFF.